Listed below are T cell receptor beta chains from one sample, sequenced in a study of T cells in Graves' hyperthyroidism and ophthalmopathy. TCRdb reanalysed the multiplex PCR reads using MiXCR and keeps one entry per CDR3 protein. The data contain approximately 400,000 distinct CDR3 sequences, 19% of them singletons. Sequencing was done on a sample of blood. The receptor source for this set is a young woman with Graves' hyperthyroidism. Both conserved end residues are part of each CDR3. The order of the fields is D gene, V gene, clone size, J gene, CDR3 DNA, CDR3 protein. D genes are given only for firm matches. Rows may omit the clone size; those that give it use once, few, many or a size class.

>TRBD1|TRBV2|many|TRBJ1-5
TGTGCCAGCACCCCGGGTAGGCAGGGGGGACGTCAGCCCCAGCATTTT
CASTPGRQGGRQPQHF
>TRBD1|TRBV20-1|many|TRBJ1-5
TGCAGTGCAGACAGGGGCAATCAGCCCCAGCATTTT
CSADRGNQPQHF
>TRBD1|TRBV12-3/TRBV12-4|few|TRBJ1-2
TGTGCCAGCAGTTTTTCCGCAAAGGGGGCGAGAGGCTACACCTTC
CASSFSAKGARGYTF
>TRBD1|TRBV6-1|-|TRBJ1-5
TGTGCCAGCAGCTCGCTGGCGGGGGACAGGACCAATCAGCCCCAGCATTTT
CASSSLAGDRTNQPQHF
>TRBD2|TRBV2|many|TRBJ2-5
TGTGCCAGCAGCGGGACTAGCGGTAGCGGAGAGACCCAGTACTTC
CASSGTSGSGETQYF
>TRBD2|TRBV3-1|few|TRBJ2-5
TGTGCCAGCAGCCAGAAGCTAGCGGGGGGACAAGAGACCCAGTACTTC
CASSQKLAGGQETQYF
>TRBD1|TRBV20-1|many|TRBJ1-1
TGCAGTGCTAGTTCGGACAGGGGCACTGAAGCTTTCTTT
CSASSDRGTEAFF
>-|TRBV5-1|-|TRBJ2-5
TGCGCCAGCAGCGCATTGCCGGGGGCGCAAGAGACCCAGTACTTC
CASSALPGAQETQYF
>-|TRBV6-5|many|TRBJ1-2
TGTGCCAGCAGTTACGGGGGCGCGGACTATGGCTACACCTTC
CASSYGGADYGYTF
>-|TRBV6-1|-|TRBJ1-1
TGTGCCAGCAGTATGGCAGGGCGGAACACTGAAGCTTTCTTT
CASSMAGRNTEAFF
>TRBD1|TRBV4-1|few|TRBJ2-7
TGCGCCAGCAGCCGGGACAAACAGGGGGCGGCTGGCGAGCAGTACTTC
CASSRDKQGAAGEQYF
>-|TRBV6-2/TRBV6-3|-|TRBJ1-2
TGTGCCAGCAGTCCTACAGCGACCTATGGCTACACCTTC
CASSPTATYGYTF
>-|TRBV6-5|-|TRBJ2-7
TGTGCCAGCAGTTACTCTCGGGCAAGCTCCTACGAGCAGTACTTC
CASSYSRASSYEQYF
>-|TRBV6-5|few|TRBJ1-1
TGTGCCAGCAGTAACAGGGAGAGGGGAGCTTTCTTT
CASSNRERGAFF
>TRBD2|TRBV12-3/TRBV12-4|many|TRBJ2-2
TGTGCCAGCAACCACCCGGGACTAGCGTTAACCGGGGAGCTGTTTTTT
CASNHPGLALTGELFF
>-|TRBV7-9|few|TRBJ2-5
TGTGCCAGCGACAGGAACCAAGAGACCCAGTACTTC
CASDRNQETQYF
>TRBD1|TRBV29-1|many|TRBJ1-1
TGCAGCGCCGCGACAGGGATGAACACTGAAGCTTTCTTT
CSAATGMNTEAFF
>TRBD1|TRBV12-3/TRBV12-4|-|TRBJ1-1
TGTGCCAGCAGCCAAAGGACAGGGGGATTCGGCACTGAAGCTTTCTTT
CASSQRTGGFGTEAFF
>TRBD1|TRBV11-2|many|TRBJ2-5
TGTGCCAGCAGCCAGAGGGCCCCAGGGGGCGAGACCCAGTACTTC
CASSQRAPGGETQYF
>-|TRBV19|many|TRBJ1-5
TGTGCCAGTACAGTTCTATTCGGCAATCAGCCCCAGCATTTT
CASTVLFGNQPQHF
>TRBD1|TRBV20-1|many|TRBJ1-2
TGCAGTGCCTCGGGACAGATCTATGGCTACACCTTC
CSASGQIYGYTF
>-|TRBV7-2|few|TRBJ1-6
TGTGCCAGCAGCTCAAAACAGGGCCCGGGGTATAATTCACCCCTCCACTTT
CASSSKQGPGYNSPLHF